Presented here are 18 T cell receptor beta chains from one specimen sequenced in a study of blood T cells in healthy people across ages (dated by TCRdb to between 2014 and 2016). Receptor amplification or capture employed 5' RACE. The sequencing machine was an Illumina HiSeq 2500. A second PCR of about 7 to 12 cycles was performed with a sample-barcoded 5' primer and a J-beta primer mix. In TCRdb, the public reads were trimmed at Q25 with fastp and aligned with MiXCR, with productive beta chains retained. CDR3 protein sequences are deduplicated, and each keeps its most common genes and DNA. The sample has 650,000 to 800,000 distinct CDR3 sequences on record, roughly 44% of them singletons. In total, the top ten clones hold around 21% of the sample. The sequencing input was blood. Source of these receptors: a man aged 55 to 69 in good health.

The chain has TRBV6-2 or TRBV6-3 and TRBJ1-5; TRBD1 might be the D (5 bases). This CDR3 region has 14 residues. Germline CDR1 and CDR2: MNHEY and SVGEGT. V was pared by 7 bases and J by 7 bases, with 17 bases between. The CDR3 reads CASTRDHEGQPQHF. The CDR3 region has the DNA TGTGCCAGCACCAGGGACCACGAGGGACAGCCCCAGCATTTT.

The V and J genes are TRBV7-9 and TRBJ2-7; the D gene could be TRBD1 or TRBD2 (5 bases each). Germline V gene lookup returns CDR1 SEHNR and CDR2 FQNEAQ (reference sequence). CDR3 length: 13 residues. V was trimmed by 0 bases and J by 6 bases, leaving 9 bases between them. CDR3 bases: TGTGCCAGCAGCTTAGCGTCAGGGAGCGAGCAGTACTTC. It yields the protein CASSLASGSEQYF.

In its sample, this clonotype was seen a few times. The chain uses TRBV12-3 or TRBV12-4 and TRBJ1-2, with 10 bases identical to TRBD1. V shed 4 bases, J shed 4 bases, and the junction held 9 bases outside the gene matches. The CDR3 covers 16 residues. The CDR3 spells CASSSHPGQGSYGYTF. The CDR3 DNA reads TGTGCCAGCAGTTCCCACCCGGGACAGGGGTCCTATGGCTACACCTTC.

The genes are TRBV20-1 and TRBJ2-3; D gene unclear. The germline V gene has CDR1 DFQATT and CDR2 SNEGSKA (reference sequence). V lost 2 bases and J 2 bases, leaving 14 bases between the germline ends. CDR3 length: 15 amino acids. The CDR3 sequence: CSARSPISLTDTQYF. DNA of the CDR3: TGCAGTGCTAGATCGCCTATATCACTCACAGATACGCAGTATTTT.

There are a few counts of this clonotype. J is TRBJ2-4 and V is TRBV6-6; no definite D call. Gene TRBJ2-5 matches the end of the DNA better, so the J call may be wrong. The length of the CDR3 is 15 residues. Germline assignment: CDR1 MNHNY and CDR2 SVGAGI (reference sequence). DNA for the CDR3: TGTGCCAGCAGTTACTCCTCCACTACCTTCGAGACCCAGTACTTC. This encodes CASSYSSTTFETQYF.

The chain carries TRBV12-3 or TRBV12-4 and TRBJ1-5; 7 bases align to TRBD1. CDR3 length: 14 residues. V shed 6 bases and J 3 bases; nucleotides not matched to a gene: 5. The CDR3 loop reads CASRNRGDNQPQHF. CDR3 in DNA: TGTGCCAGCAGAAACAGGGGCGACAATCAGCCCCAGCATTTT.

The chain uses TRBV6-1 and TRBJ1-5; D may be TRBD1 (6 bases). V lost 4 bases, J lost 6 bases, and 10 bases lay in between. The CDR3 sequence is 13 residues long. Germline V lookup: CDR1 MNHNS, CDR2 SASEGT. The CDR3 protein is CASSVTGTQPQHF. CDR3 bases: TGTGCCAGCAGTGTTACAGGGACTCAGCCCCAGCATTTT.

The J gene is TRBJ2-1, the V gene TRBV15; 11 nucleotides align to TRBD2. The germline V gene has CDR1 LNHNV and CDR2 YYDKDF (reference sequence). The CDR3 totals 17 residues. After removal of 0 bases from V and 6 bases from J, the junction contained 7 bases not matched to a gene. Written as DNA, the CDR3 is TGTGCCACCAGCAGAGATCGTTCTAGCGGGGGGCCCAATGAGCAGTTCTTC. As protein: CATSRDRSSGGPNEQFF.

The gene calls are TRBV20-1 and TRBJ2-7; a weak D match, TRBD1 (6 bases). Germline V CDR1 and CDR2: DFQATT, SNEGSKA (reference sequence). V lost 8 bases and J 2 bases, leaving 16 bases between the germline ends. The CDR3 totals 13 residues. CDR3 region: CSQQGRGTYEQYF. CDR3 DNA: TGCAGTCAACAGGGTCGAGGGACCTACGAGCAGTACTTC.

In its sample, this clonotype was seen a few times. This chain connects TRBV27 to TRBJ2-1, with 7 bases that match TRBD2. The J call may be incorrect, as the DNA end agrees better with TRBJ2-7. CDR1 and CDR2 (germline): MNHEY, SMNVEV (reference sequence). The CDR3 covers 14 residues. The CDR3 coding sequence is TGTGCCAGCAGTATTAACCGGGACTACAATGAGCAGTACTTC. Translated: CASSINRDYNEQYF.

The rearrangement uses TRBV7-2 and TRBJ2-5; TRBD1 is a possible D gene (5 bases). TRBJ2-1 explains the end of the DNA better; the J call may be wrong. The V gene's germline CDR1 is SGHTA and CDR2 FQGNSA. The CDR3 runs 15 residues. The CDR3 is CASSLGGQYQETQFF. CDR3 DNA sequence: TGTGCCAGCAGCTTAGGGGGCCAGTACCAAGAGACCCAGTTCTTC.

V and J are TRBV12-3 or TRBV12-4 and TRBJ1-1; D unresolved. V was clipped by 3 bases and J by 7 bases, with 15 bases between them. The CDR3 consists of 14 residues. CDR3 sequence (DNA): TGTGCCAGCAGTTTTAGGCAGGCCGCAGATGAAGCTTTCTTT. Translating it yields CASSFRQAADEAFF.

The chain recombines TRBV6-2 or TRBV6-3 with TRBJ2-7; the D gene is possibly TRBD1 (6 bases). The CDR3 covers 17 residues. V lost 6 bases and J lost 1, with 22 bases in between. The V gene's germline CDR1 is MNHEY and CDR2 SVGEGT. The DNA for the CDR3 is TGTGCCAGCAGGACCGGGACACACCAAGAGCTTTCCTACGAGCAGTACTTC. Translating gives CASRTGTHQELSYEQYF.

The chain links TRBV4-1 to TRBJ2-7, with unresolved D. The germline V gene encodes CDR1 MGHRA and CDR2 YSYEKL. CDR3 size: 16 residues. Between the trimmed V and J ends, which lost 4 bases and 0 bases, there was a span of 16 bases. In nucleotides, the CDR3 is TGCGCCAGCAGCCCTCAGACAAGTACAAGCTCCTACGAGCAGTACTTC. As protein: CASSPQTSTSSYEQYF.

This clonotype was detected only a few times. The rearrangement links TRBV4-3 to TRBJ2-3, with TRBD2 identical over 7 bases. CDR1 and CDR2 (germline): LGHNA, YSLEER. Germline trimming cut 1 base from V and 1 base from J; bases unmatched to any gene: 5. There are 16 residues in the CDR3. CDR3 residues: CASSQAPSGGTDTQYF. CDR3 nucleotide sequence: TGCGCCAGCAGCCAAGCCCCCAGCGGGGGCACAGATACGCAGTATTTT.

This clonotype was found many times. Since a much larger clone is just one base distant, this may be a read error. The chain recombines TRBV5-1 with TRBJ2-5, with 8 bases fitting TRBD1. Germline CDR1 reads SGHRS; CDR2 reads YFSETQ. J lost 11 bases, V lost 7 bases, and 13 bases had no gene match. The CDR3 contains 13 residues. CDR3 protein: CASPGQDYNEQYF. The CDR3 region has the DNA TGCGCCAGCCCGGGACAGGACTACAATGAGCAGTACTTC.

Of note for this clonotype: One end of the junction is discordant with germline, which a read error may explain. The chain employs TRBV5-1 and TRBJ2-1, with 9 bases aligning to TRBD1. The CDR3 length is 14 residues. Germline V lookup: CDR1 SGHRS, CDR2 YFSETQ. The CDR3 DNA reads TGTGCCAGCAGCTTTGGACAGGGGTACAATGAGCAGTTCTTC. Amino acid sequence: CASSFGQGYNEQFF.

This rearrangement joins TRBV28 to TRBJ2-1, with a weak D call TRBD1 (5 bases). Germline CDR1 MDHEN, CDR2 SYDVKM. This CDR3 comprises 13 residues. Trimming pared 6 bases from V and 4 bases from J, leaving 10 bases between. Here the CDR3 DNA reads TGTGCCAGCAGGACCACAGGATACAATGAGCAGTTCTTC. Protein: CASRTTGYNEQFF. Drawing the rest from reference TRBV28 and TRBJ2-1, the complete variable domain is DVKVTQSSRYLVKRTGEKVFLECVQDMDHENMFWYRQDPGLGLRLIYFSYDVKMKEKGDIPEGYSVSREKKERFSLILESASTNQTSMYLCASRTTGYNEQFFGPGTRLTVL.